These 20 T cell receptor beta chains were all obtained from the same sample, sequenced in a study of blood T cell repertoires in COVID-19. Here immunoSEQ multiplex PCR was the method, and the copy in TCRdb shows in-frame clones only, minus some. The sample has approximately 130,000 clones; 65% to 85% are singletons. Sequenced: peripheral blood. Receptors originate from an elderly man with active or convalescent COVID-19.

This clone was recorded many times. This CDR3 is also generated by other DNA sequences in the sample. The chain combines TRBV7-2 with TRBJ1-6; D is unresolved. Germline V gene sequence: CDR1 SGHTA, CDR2 FQGNSA. The CDR3 length is 14 residues. The V end was cut by 1 base, the J end by 6 bases, with 7 bases between. The CDR3: CASSLERSNSPLHF. CDR3 nucleotide sequence: TGTGCCAGCAGCTTAGAACGGAGTAATTCACCCCTCCACTTT.

This clone was seen once. This sequence joins TRBV14 and TRBJ2-2; D gene uncertain. CDR1 and CDR2 (germline): SGHDN, FVKESK. The CDR3 sequence is 14 residues long. Trimming removed 1 base at V and 3 bases at J, with 6 bases between. The CDR3 DNA reads as TGTGCCAGCAGCCAAGTGGAGTACACCGGGGAGCTGTTTTTT. Translating it yields CASSQVEYTGELFF.

This clone was detected only once. The chain is built from TRBV4-3 and TRBJ1-3, with TRBD1 matching 7 bases. The germline V gene encodes CDR1 LGHNA and CDR2 YSLEER. The junction had 6 bases not matched to a gene; V was cut back by 0 bases and J by 4 bases. The CDR3 runs 16 residues. CDR3 in amino acids: CASSQDRGGSGNTIYF. The DNA for the CDR3 is TGCGCCAGCAGCCAAGATAGAGGGGGCTCGGGAAACACCATATATTTT.

The chain is built from TRBV27 and TRBJ2-2; 7 bases fit TRBD2. Losses at the gene ends were 11 bases for V and 0 bases for J; bases not matched to a gene: 3. The CDR3 is 13 residues long. CDR1 is MNHEY, CDR2 SMNVEV, per germline (reference sequence). This chain's CDR3 is CAVSGTNTGELFF. The CDR3 bases are TGTGCCGTCAGCGGGACGAACACCGGGGAGCTGTTTTTT.

The genes are TRBV5-6 and TRBJ1-1; 8 nucleotides agree with TRBD1. The germline gives CDR1 SGHDT, CDR2 YYEEEE. The CDR3 length is 15 residues. J gave up 5 bases and V 0 bases, and 6 bases lay outside the gene matches. The DNA for the CDR3 is TGTGCCAGCAGCTTGGCCGCCAGGGGGCGAACTGAAGCTTTCTTT. It specifies CASSLAARGRTEAFF.

The chain has TRBV19 and TRBJ2-7, with D tentatively TRBD2 (6 bases). The CDR3 has 16 amino acids. V was cut by 5 bases and J by 4 bases, with 21 bases left in between. Germline CDR1 LNHDA, CDR2 SQIVND (reference sequence). The CDR3 region has the DNA TGTGCCAGTAGTTCAAACTCTGTGGGGGGACGATACGAGCAGTACTTC. Its protein product is CASSSNSVGGRYEQYF.

Turning to this clone: One junction end disagrees with the germline gene, perhaps due to a read error. This chain uses TRBV19 with TRBJ1-3, with 7 bases identical to TRBD1. The CDR3 extends over 11 amino acids. Germline CDR1 and CDR2: LNHDA and SQIVND (reference sequence). For the CDR3, the DNA is TGTGCCAGTAGTGCCGCCGGGACAGTTACTTTT. It yields the protein CASSAAGTVTF. Full variable domain (outside the CDR3, taken from reference TRBV19 and TRBJ1-3): DGGITQSPKYLFRKEGQNVTLSCEQNLNHDAMYWYRQDPGQGLRLIYYSQIVNDFQKGDIAEGYSVSREKKESFPLTVTSAQKNPTAFYLCASSAAGTVTFGEGSWLTVV.

The J gene is TRBJ1-1, the V gene TRBV18; D is possibly TRBD1 (6 bases). CDR1 and CDR2 (germline): KGHSH, LQKENI. V lost 3 bases, J lost 7 bases, and 9 bases lay in between. This CDR3 has 12 residues. CDR3 bases: TGTGCCAGCTCACCTCAAGGGGGTGAAGCTTTCTTT. It encodes CASSPQGGEAFF.

The genes are TRBV6-5 and TRBJ1-1, with 7 bases aligning to TRBD1. CDR3 length: 15 residues. CDR1 is MNHEY, CDR2 SVGAGI, per germline. The V segment lost 5 bases and the J segment 5 bases; nucleotides outside the gene matches: 11. DNA of the CDR3: TGTGCCAGCAGTCCGGACAGGTCTCGTGTGACTGAAGCTTTCTTT. Residues: CASSPDRSRVTEAFF.

The sample holds one count of this clone. The V and J genes are TRBV3-1 (or the pseudogene TRBV3-2) and TRBJ2-1, with TRBD2 matching over 10 bases. The trim removed 6 bases at V and 7 bases at J, leaving 9 bases unmatched. The CDR3 runs 15 residues. Germline assignment: CDR1 LGHDT and CDR2 YNNKEL (reference sequence). CDR3 residues: CASRPSSGGTNEQFF. The DNA for the CDR3 is TGTGCCAGCAGACCTTCTAGCGGGGGTACTAATGAGCAGTTCTTC.

The chain combines TRBV7-3 with TRBJ2-2, with unresolved D. Trimming took off 4 bases at V and 7 bases at J, with 7 bases between the two ends. CDR1 and CDR2 (germline): SGHTA, FQGTGA. CDR3 size: 12 residues. CDR3 sequence reads: CASSSIVGELFF. The CDR3 region has the DNA TGTGCCAGCAGCTCAATAGTCGGGGAGCTGTTTTTT.

Comments on this clone: The same CDR3 is also encoded by other DNA sequences in this sample. The J gene is TRBJ1-5, the V gene TRBV19; D unclear. V was pared by 1 base and J by 0 bases, with 7 bases between. Looked up from germline, CDR1 is LNHDA and CDR2 is SQIVND (reference sequence). The CDR3 has 15 residues. The chain's CDR3 is CASSIGLASNQPQHF. The CDR3 coding sequence is TGTGCCAGTAGTATAGGACTAGCTAGCAATCAGCCCCAGCATTTT.

The chain couples TRBV25-1 to TRBJ1-3, with 8 bases fitting TRBD1. Germline V gene sequence: CDR1 MGHDK, CDR2 SYGVNS. The CDR3 is 13 residues long. The V and J ends lost 1 base and 10 bases, in that order; junction bases with no gene match: 3. CDR3 nucleotide sequence: TGTGCCAGCAGTGAATCTTACAGGGGGACCATATATTTT. It codes for CASSESYRGTIYF.

The chain is built from TRBV12-5 and TRBJ1-5; D is undetermined. Germline CDR1 LGHNT, CDR2 FRNRAP. Trimming stripped 8 bases from V and 9 bases from J, with 14 bases between. This CDR3 comprises 12 residues. This CDR3 reads CASSISLGPQHF. The CDR3 nucleotides are TGTGCTAGTAGTATAAGCCTTGGGCCCCAGCATTTT.

The V call is TRBV6-2 or TRBV6-3, the J call TRBJ1-1, with D unresolved. CDR1 MNHEY and CDR2 SVGEGT come from the germline V gene. Trimming shortened V by 5 bases and J by 7 bases, and 20 bases separated the two germline ends. The CDR3 sequence is 15 residues long. The CDR3: CASSPLLAGKGEAFF. CDR3 bases: TGTGCCAGCAGTCCACTCCTGGCGGGTAAGGGTGAAGCTTTCTTT.

The chain is built from TRBV7-9 and TRBJ2-1; D is possibly TRBD2 (5 bases). The CDR3 sequence is 16 residues long. V shed 5 bases and J shed 9 bases, with 23 bases lying between them. In germline, CDR1 is SEHNR, CDR2 FQNEAQ (reference sequence). The CDR3 spells CASSHLSAGSSGEQFF. The CDR3, as DNA: TGTGCCAGCAGCCACCTGAGCGCGGGTTCAAGTGGTGAGCAGTTCTTC.

This chain joins TRBV6-5 and TRBJ1-6, with TRBD1 as a possible D gene (5 bases). The CDR3 length is 14 residues. V was trimmed by 6 bases and J by 5 bases, leaving 11 bases between them. Per germline, CDR1 MNHEY and CDR2 SVGAGI. The CDR3 bases are TGTGCCAGCAGGGAGGGGCAGAATAATTCACCCCTCCACTTT. It yields the protein CASREGQNNSPLHF.

The chain carries TRBV10-3 and TRBJ1-5, with a weak D call TRBD1 (5 bases). V was shortened by 3 bases and J by 7 bases, with 19 bases between the two germline ends. This CDR3 spans 16 amino acids. Germline loops: CDR1 ENHRY, CDR2 SYGVKD. Here the CDR3 reads CAISETTRAGGQPQHF. The CDR3 DNA sequence: TGTGCCATCAGTGAAACTACGCGAGCGGGGGGACAGCCCCAGCATTTT.

The chain recombines TRBV29-1 with TRBJ1-1, with D possibly matching TRBD1 (6 bases). Trimming removed 6 bases from V and 3 bases from J, with 14 bases in between. The CDR3 is made up of 13 amino acids. Germline CDR1 is SQVTM and CDR2 is ANQGSEA. The CDR3 region has the DNA TGCAGCGTCAGGGGCGTCCCGGACACTGAAGCTTTCTTT. As protein: CSVRGVPDTEAFF.

The chain uses TRBV2 and TRBJ1-6; 10 bases line up with TRBD1. Unmatched junction bases numbered 13, after V lost 4 bases and J lost 7 bases. The CDR3 spans 18 residues. CDR1 is SNHLY and CDR2 is FYNNEI in the germline V gene. The CDR3: CASSGGTGVPIINSPLHF. DNA of the CDR3: TGTGCCAGCAGTGGTGGGACAGGGGTTCCTATTATAAATTCACCCCTCCACTTT.